This T cell receptor beta chain was found in a study of blood T cell repertoires in COVID-19. The CDR3 is 16 amino acids. V dropped 0 bases and J dropped 4; count of bases not matched to a gene: 6. Germline V gives CDR1 SGDLS, CDR2 YYNGEE. Clones were read by immunoSEQ multiplex PCR, and TCRdb kept only the in-frame ones, dropping some. The sample holds a few hundred thousand clones; around nine tenths are singletons and the top ten take approximately 3%. The sequenced sample consisted of peripheral blood. This clonotype originated in a man between 60 and 70 years old with acute or convalescent COVID-19. The chain combines TRBV9 with TRBJ2-3, with 9 bases fitting TRBD2. CDR3 coding DNA: TGTGCCAGCAGCGTAGCAAGCGGGGGGTTGTCAGATACGCAGTATTTT. Residues: CASSVASGGLSDTQYF. The full variable domain, with the rest looked up from reference TRBV9 and TRBJ2-3, is DSGVTQTPKHLITATGQRVTLRCSPRSGDLSVYWYQQSLDQGLQFLIQYYNGEERAKGNILERFSAQQFPDLHSELNLSSLELGDSALYFCASSVASGGLSDTQYFGPGTRLTVL.